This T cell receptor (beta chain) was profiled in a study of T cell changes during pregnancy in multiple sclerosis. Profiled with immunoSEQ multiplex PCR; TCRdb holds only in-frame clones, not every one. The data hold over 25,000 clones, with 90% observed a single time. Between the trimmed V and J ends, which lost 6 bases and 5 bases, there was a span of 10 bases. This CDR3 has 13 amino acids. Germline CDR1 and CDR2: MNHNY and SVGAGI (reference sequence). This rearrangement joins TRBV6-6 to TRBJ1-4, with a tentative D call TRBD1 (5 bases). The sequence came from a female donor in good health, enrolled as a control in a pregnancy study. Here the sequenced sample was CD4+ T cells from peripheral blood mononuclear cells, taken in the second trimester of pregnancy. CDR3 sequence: CASSTDSNEKLFF. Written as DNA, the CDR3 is TGTGCCAGCAGCACCGACAGCAATGAAAAACTGTTTTTT.